The source of this TCR beta chain is a study of cytomegalovirus exposure and HLA in healthy donors. Primers for the PCR totalled 60 Vbeta and 13 Jbeta. Clones were sequenced by immunoSEQ multiplex PCR, and TCRdb holds only the in-frame ones, with some missing. This table has about 94,000 clones, 7.5% to 8.5% appearing once. The germline V gene has CDR1 MDHEN and CDR2 SYDVKM. V was shortened by 8 bases and J by 7 bases, with 20 bases between the two germline ends. There are 15 residues in the CDR3. The source is a man aged 45-60 years in good health and CMV-seronegative. The rearrangement links TRBV28 to TRBJ1-4; D is uncertain. The source material was PBMCs. The CDR3 loop is CASSIIRVGGEKLFF. The CDR3 DNA reads as TGTGCCAGCTCCATTATTCGGGTTGGTGGTGAAAAACTGTTTTTT.